The clone carrying this T cell receptor (beta chain) appeared a few times. The data originate from a study of blood T cell repertoires in COVID-19. In the study overall: Sites across the United States, Italy and Spain contributed samples from acute and convalescent COVID-19. PBMCs, B-cell-depleted T cells, or T cells provided the cDNA or gDNA that made up the material.

The germline V gene has CDR1 PRHDT and CDR2 FYEKMQ (reference sequence). The germline V and J ends were trimmed by 2 bases and 1 base, with 5 bases remaining between them. The CDR3 spans 13 residues. Per the original data handling: Reference gene primer amplification yielded estimated nucleated cell counts. Libraries were prepared by immunoSEQ multiplex PCR; TCRdb keeps only in-frame clonotypes and omits some of them. Clonal size and the V and J genes are those of that table, whereas D and trimming came from the DNA. The sample holds almost 95,000 clones, about two thirds seen once. The specimen sequenced was peripheral blood. The J gene is TRBJ1-1, the V gene TRBV13; D is unresolved. This TCR derives from a woman in her sixties or seventies in a cohort sampled during active or convalescent COVID-19. This CDR3 is CASSLQSNTEAFF. CDR3 in DNA: TGTGCCAGCAGCTTACAGTCGAACACTGAAGCTTTCTTT.